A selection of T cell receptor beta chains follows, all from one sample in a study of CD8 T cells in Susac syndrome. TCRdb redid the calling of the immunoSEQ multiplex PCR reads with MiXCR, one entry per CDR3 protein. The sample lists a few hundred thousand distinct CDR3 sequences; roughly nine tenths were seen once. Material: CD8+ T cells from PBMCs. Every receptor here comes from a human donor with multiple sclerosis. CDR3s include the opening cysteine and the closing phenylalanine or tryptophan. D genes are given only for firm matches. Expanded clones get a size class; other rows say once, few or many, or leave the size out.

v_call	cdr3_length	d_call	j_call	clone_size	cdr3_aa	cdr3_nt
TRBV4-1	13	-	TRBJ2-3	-	CASSPPAGDTQYF	TGCGCCAGCAGCCCCCCCGCGGGGGATACGCAGTATTTT
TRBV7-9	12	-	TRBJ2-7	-	CASSHPGAGQYF	TGTGCCAGCAGCCACCCGGGCGCAGGGCAGTACTTC
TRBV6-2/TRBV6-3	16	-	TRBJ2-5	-	CASSYNGPASGETQYF	TGTGCCAGCAGTTACAACGGTCCGGCGAGCGGGGAGACCCAGTACTTC
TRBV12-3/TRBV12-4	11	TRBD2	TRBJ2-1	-	CASSVAGVGFF	TGTGCCAGCAGTGTAGCGGGAGTTGGATTCTTC
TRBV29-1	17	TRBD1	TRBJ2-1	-	CSVEDQGQVIAYNEQFF	TGCAGCGTTGAAGATCAGGGACAGGTAATCGCCTACAATGAGCAGTTCTTC
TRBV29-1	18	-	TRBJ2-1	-	CSVEGSGTPPPINNEQFF	TGCAGCGTTGAAGGCTCCGGGACACCACCGCCGATTAACAATGAGCAGTTCTTC
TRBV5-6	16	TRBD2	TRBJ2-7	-	CASSLDSGRTVYEQYF	TGTGCCAGCAGCCTGGATAGCGGGAGAACGGTCTACGAGCAGTACTTC
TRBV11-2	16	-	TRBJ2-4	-	CASSFRAGPPGNIQYF	TGTGCCAGCAGCTTCCGGGCGGGGCCCCCTGGAAACATTCAGTACTTC
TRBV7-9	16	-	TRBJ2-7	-	CASSHTLGQSLYEQYF	TGTGCCAGCAGCCACACCCTCGGACAGAGCCTCTACGAGCAGTACTTC
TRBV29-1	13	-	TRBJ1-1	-	CSVEWATNTEAFF	TGCAGCGTTGAGTGGGCCACAAACACTGAAGCTTTCTTT
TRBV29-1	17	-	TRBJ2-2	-	CSVADEGGIGATGELFF	TGCAGCGTTGCTGATGAAGGCGGGATAGGTGCCACCGGGGAGCTGTTTTTT
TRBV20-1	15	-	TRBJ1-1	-	CSARDMVQMNTEAFF	TGCAGTGCTAGAGATATGGTCCAAATGAACACTGAAGCTTTCTTT
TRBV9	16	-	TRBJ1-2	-	CASSSAQRPANYGYTF	TGTGCCAGCAGCTCCGCGCAGCGACCTGCTAACTATGGCTACACCTTC
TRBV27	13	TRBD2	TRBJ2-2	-	CATSGSNTGELFF	TGTGCCACCAGCGGGAGTAACACCGGGGAGCTGTTTTTT
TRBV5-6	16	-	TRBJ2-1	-	CASSLERTASGDEQFF	TGTGCCAGCAGCTTGGAAAGGACCGCCTCCGGAGATGAGCAGTTCTTC
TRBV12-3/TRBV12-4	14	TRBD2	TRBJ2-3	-	CASSSGTTADTQYF	TGTGCCAGCAGTTCCGGGACTACGGCAGATACGCAGTATTTT
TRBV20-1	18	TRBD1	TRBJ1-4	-	CSARVLGQAVATNEKLFF	TGCAGTGCTAGAGTTCTTGGACAGGCCGTTGCAACTAATGAAAAACTGTTTTTT
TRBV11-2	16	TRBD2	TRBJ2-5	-	CASSLGQRGGRETQYF	TGTGCCAGCAGCTTAGGTCAGCGGGGGGGCCGAGAGACCCAGTACTTC
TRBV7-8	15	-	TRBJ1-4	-	CASSSNRVGDEKLFF	TGTGCCAGCAGCTCGAACAGGGTGGGAGATGAAAAACTGTTTTTT
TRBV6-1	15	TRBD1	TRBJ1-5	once	CASIGWARGNQPQHF	TGTGCCAGCATAGGATGGGCCAGGGGGAATCAGCCCCAGCATTTT
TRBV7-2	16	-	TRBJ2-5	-	CASSPDRSFLGETQYF	TGTGCCAGCAGCCCTGACAGGTCTTTCCTGGGAGAGACCCAGTACTTC
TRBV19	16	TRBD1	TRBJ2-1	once	CASSIVDGTGYNEQFF	TGTGCCAGTAGTATAGTAGATGGGACAGGGTACAATGAGCAGTTCTTC
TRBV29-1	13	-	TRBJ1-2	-	CSVEGGIDYGYTF	TGCAGCGTTGAGGGGGGGATTGATTATGGCTACACCTTC
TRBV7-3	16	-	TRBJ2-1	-	CASSLYIASPYNEQFF	TGTGCCAGCAGCCTTTATATAGCGAGCCCCTACAATGAGCAGTTCTTC
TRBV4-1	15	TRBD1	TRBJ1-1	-	CASSQGGTGHAEAFF	TGCGCCAGCAGCCAAGGGGGGACAGGGCATGCTGAAGCTTTCTTT
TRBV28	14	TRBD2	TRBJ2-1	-	CATTGLAGPNEQFF	TGTGCCACCACAGGACTAGCGGGACCAAATGAGCAGTTCTTC
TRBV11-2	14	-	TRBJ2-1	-	CASSYLGRYNEQFF	TGTGCCAGCAGCTATCTGGGCCGGTACAATGAGCAGTTCTTC
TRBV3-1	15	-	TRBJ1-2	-	CASSQYGQNNYGYTF	TGTGCCAGCAGCCAATACGGACAGAACAACTATGGCTACACCTTC
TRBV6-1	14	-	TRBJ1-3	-	CASIEGASGNTIYF	TGTGCCAGCATAGAAGGCGCTTCTGGAAACACCATATATTTT